The rows below give T cell receptor beta chains drawn from one sample of a study of graft-versus-host responses after intestinal transplantation. What these receptors recognize is not known. Assay: immunoSEQ multiplex PCR; the TCRdb copy retains only in-frame clones and omits some. The sample includes 130,000 or so clones, over 85% of them seen just once. Sequenced here: unstimulated CD4+ T cells sorted from spleen or lymph node cells, sampled before intestinal transplant. All receptors come from a human donor who received an intestinal transplant. CDR3s include the opening cysteine and the closing phenylalanine or tryptophan. Fields, in order: J gene, D gene, V gene, clone size, CDR3 DNA, CDR3 protein. A D gene is named only where the DNA matches it firmly. Not all rows give a size; the values are once, few, many and, for expanded clones, a class.

j_gene: TRBJ2-1; d_gene: TRBD1; v_gene: TRBV5-4; abundance: once; CDR3nt: TGTGCCAGCAGCTTACAGGGGGTCAATGAGCAGTTCTTC; CDR3aa: CASSLQGVNEQFF
j_gene: TRBJ2-1; d_gene: .; v_gene: TRBV7-9; abundance: .; CDR3nt: TGTGCCAGCAGCCAAGTGTCCAGTTACAATGAGCAGTTCTTC; CDR3aa: CASSQVSSYNEQFF
j_gene: TRBJ1-2; d_gene: .; v_gene: TRBV7-9; abundance: .; CDR3nt: TGTGCCAGCAGCTCAAACGGTGCTAACTATGGCTACACCTTC; CDR3aa: CASSSNGANYGYTF
j_gene: TRBJ1-2; d_gene: .; v_gene: TRBV11-3; abundance: .; CDR3nt: TGTGCCAGCAGCTTAGGGAGGGGACGGAACTATGGCTACACCTTC; CDR3aa: CASSLGRGRNYGYTF
j_gene: TRBJ1-1; d_gene: .; v_gene: TRBV7-8; abundance: .; CDR3nt: TGTGCCAGCAGCTTAGAGGGCCCGGTGAACACTGAAGCTTTCTTT; CDR3aa: CASSLEGPVNTEAFF
j_gene: TRBJ2-7; d_gene: .; v_gene: TRBV5-1; abundance: .; CDR3nt: TGCGCCAGCAGCTTGGATCAGCCAGGGGTCTACGAGCAGTACTTC; CDR3aa: CASSLDQPGVYEQYF
j_gene: TRBJ1-2; d_gene: .; v_gene: TRBV4-1; abundance: .; CDR3nt: TGCGCCAGCAGCCAAGAGAGGGGCATATATGGCTACACCTTC; CDR3aa: CASSQERGIYGYTF
j_gene: TRBJ2-7; d_gene: TRBD1; v_gene: TRBV5-6; abundance: .; CDR3nt: TGTGCCAGCAGCTTGTGGGACAGGGTTCTCTACGAGCAGTACTTC; CDR3aa: CASSLWDRVLYEQYF
j_gene: TRBJ2-1; d_gene: TRBD1; v_gene: TRBV7-9; abundance: .; CDR3nt: TGTGCCAGCAGCTCCCGGGACAGGGGGAGCTCCTACAATGAGCAGTTCTTC; CDR3aa: CASSSRDRGSSYNEQFF
j_gene: TRBJ1-5; d_gene: .; v_gene: TRBV5-1; abundance: .; CDR3nt: TGCGCCAGCAGCTTGGATGGTCAGGGCTTACAGCCCCAGCATTTT; CDR3aa: CASSLDGQGLQPQHF
j_gene: TRBJ1-6; d_gene: .; v_gene: TRBV19; abundance: .; CDR3nt: TGTGCCAGTAGTATAGCCCTGAGAGGAATAGATTCACCCCTCCACTTT; CDR3aa: CASSIALRGIDSPLHF
j_gene: TRBJ2-2; d_gene: .; v_gene: TRBV7-6; abundance: .; CDR3nt: TGTGCCAGCGGGGGGACAGATACCGGGGAGCTGTTTTTT; CDR3aa: CASGGTDTGELFF
j_gene: TRBJ1-3; d_gene: .; v_gene: TRBV2; abundance: .; CDR3nt: TGTGCCAGCACGGAGAACTCTGGAAACACCATATATTTT; CDR3aa: CASTENSGNTIYF
j_gene: TRBJ1-5; d_gene: .; v_gene: TRBV30; abundance: once; CDR3nt: TGTGCCTGGAGTACTACAGACAATCAGCCCCAGCATTTT; CDR3aa: CAWSTTDNQPQHF
j_gene: TRBJ2-3; d_gene: TRBD2; v_gene: TRBV5-1; abundance: .; CDR3nt: TGCGCCAGCAGCTTGGGGACTAGCGTTCCAGATACGCAGTATTTT; CDR3aa: CASSLGTSVPDTQYF
j_gene: TRBJ1-2; d_gene: TRBD1; v_gene: TRBV7-9; abundance: .; CDR3nt: TGTGCCAGCAGTTTAGGACAGGGGGCGACTGGCTACACCTTC; CDR3aa: CASSLGQGATGYTF
j_gene: TRBJ1-1; d_gene: .; v_gene: TRBV30; abundance: .; CDR3nt: TGTGCCTGGAGTCTCTTGGGACTGGTGAACACTGAAGCTTTCTTT; CDR3aa: CAWSLLGLVNTEAFF
j_gene: TRBJ2-7; d_gene: .; v_gene: TRBV5-1; abundance: .; CDR3nt: TGCGCCAGCAAGACAAGGGATACCTACGAGCAGTACTTC; CDR3aa: CASKTRDTYEQYF
j_gene: TRBJ1-5; d_gene: .; v_gene: TRBV12-5; abundance: .; CDR3nt: TGTGCTAGTGGCTTACCCGCCCCAGATAGCAATCAGCCCCAGCATTTT; CDR3aa: CASGLPAPDSNQPQHF
j_gene: TRBJ1-3; d_gene: .; v_gene: TRBV6-5; abundance: .; CDR3nt: TGTGCCAGCTCTTCAGCGGGGACTGGAAACACCATATATTTT; CDR3aa: CASSSAGTGNTIYF
j_gene: TRBJ2-5; d_gene: TRBD2; v_gene: TRBV4-1; abundance: .; CDR3nt: TGCGCCAGCAGCCACGAAGGAATGCGGGGGGAGACCCAGTACTTC; CDR3aa: CASSHEGMRGETQYF
j_gene: TRBJ2-3; d_gene: .; v_gene: TRBV19; abundance: once; CDR3nt: TGTGCCAGTAGTATAGATGGGGCAGATACGCAGTATTTT; CDR3aa: CASSIDGADTQYF
j_gene: TRBJ1-2; d_gene: .; v_gene: TRBV14; abundance: .; CDR3nt: TGTGCCAGCAGCCGAGTCACAGGGATTAATGGCTACACCTTC; CDR3aa: CASSRVTGINGYTF